This T cell receptor (beta chain) was found in a study of shared clonotypes between healthy human individuals. Findings of the study overall: The genetic and exposure-history diversity represented was limited by few donors. Clonotypes shared by all four donors outscored non-shared clonotypes in generation probability.

Source study methods: ImmunoSEQ yielded junction-only sequences lacking quality scores, so filtering differed. TCRdb's table, derived via immunoSEQ multiplex PCR, lists solely in-frame clones and lacks some. V, J and clone size reflect that table, while D and trimming were determined from the DNA. Of millions of clones detected, around 94% appear once; the ten largest clones hold about 0.13%. A word on this clone: What it binds is unknown.

The CDR3 has 15 residues. The germline V gene has CDR1 SGHKS and CDR2 YYEKEE (reference sequence). V was clipped by 0 bases and J by 6 bases, with 12 bases between them. The rearrangement joins TRBV5-5 to TRBJ2-2, with D perhaps matching TRBD2 (6 bases). The receptor was isolated from a man younger than 35 in good health. The material sequenced was naive CD4+ T cells sorted from blood. Subset meaning: CD45RA+ positively selected. CDR3 residues: CASSLGQGGPGELFF. In DNA form, the CDR3 reads TGTGCCAGCAGCTTGGGGCAGGGAGGCCCCGGGGAGCTGTTTTTT.